This T cell receptor beta chain appears in the sequencing data of a study of blood T cell repertoires in COVID-19 (dated by TCRdb to about 2020). About the investigation overall: The collaborator samples originated in the United States, Italy and Spain and spanned the acute and convalescent phases of COVID-19. The prospective study material was composed of cDNA or gDNA derived from T cells, B-cell-depleted T cells, or PBMCs. Deeply sampled blood TCRbeta repertoires from subjects exposed to, actively infected with, or recovered from COVID-19 were included in the dataset. A freely available public database, intended as a resource for researchers studying the immune response to SARS-CoV-2, is where the repertoires were released. The samples were drawn from the first 160 participants of the ongoing ImmuneRACE study and from 1,254 subjects provided by 6 global collaborators. A de-identified subject ID, COVID-19 status, age in years and sex were almost always included in the sample metadata. Where available, HLA class I and class II types were taken from metadata supplied by the sample provider and were not determined by assay-based typing.

TCRbeta CDR3 regions were amplified from genomic DNA using the immunoSEQ Assay, a bias-controlled multiplex PCR. The paper's processing steps were these. The number of nucleated cells in each sample was estimated from the amplification of reference gene primers within the assay. Sequence reads were collapsed and filtered to measure the absolute abundance of every unique TCRbeta CDR3 rearrangement. For each sample, productive Simpson clonality was calculated as the square root of Simpson's diversity index across productive rearrangements. The immuneACCESS repertoire file appears here via TCRdb, limited to in-frame rearrangements. These files lack a portion of the clones; in checked studies, under half of the deficit traces to unresolved V genes, and the cause of the others is not known. That table gives V, J and clone size, and the DNA gave D and trimming. Counted in this sample were some 380,000 clones; 88% of them appeared once. Of the sample, roughly 1.9% is held by the ten largest clones.

Enrolling through a virtual design, the prospective study's participants ranged in age from roughly 18 to 100 years and lived across roughly 24 United States geographic areas. Cohort assignment in the prospective study relied on participant-reported clinical history from a screening survey and a study questionnaire. Mobile phlebotomists in the prospective study collected whole blood, serum and a nasopharyngeal or oropharyngeal swab from every participant. Prospective study participants could optionally give additional blood draws and questionnaires over an approximately two-month period. Before DNA extraction, prospective study blood samples were shipped either frozen or at room temperature. The CDR3 holds 14 amino acids from the cysteine to the phenylalanine. Only the CDR3 region is kept as DNA, spanning 42 bases read in frame from base 1. The germline V gene (reference sequence) specifies SEHNR as CDR1 and FQNEAQ as CDR2. The junction shows trimming of 7 bases on V and 0 bases on J, plus 11 bases between the germline ends.

Overall results and qualifications from the work: The amount of clinical and demographic metadata varied by source and participant and was provided uncurated.

This clone occurred once. Its antigen is currently not known. Per-nucleotide qualities are absent, and no much larger clonotype sits a single base away. The clonotype originates from a middle-aged woman with acute COVID-19. The sample taken for sequencing was PBMCs or T cells enriched from blood (not recorded which). The chain couples TRBV7-9 to TRBJ2-3, with a weak D call of TRBD2 (6 bases match). The CDR3 sequence is CASTWRESTDTQYF. The bases read TGTGCCAGCACGTGGCGGGAAAGCACAGATACGCAGTATTTT.